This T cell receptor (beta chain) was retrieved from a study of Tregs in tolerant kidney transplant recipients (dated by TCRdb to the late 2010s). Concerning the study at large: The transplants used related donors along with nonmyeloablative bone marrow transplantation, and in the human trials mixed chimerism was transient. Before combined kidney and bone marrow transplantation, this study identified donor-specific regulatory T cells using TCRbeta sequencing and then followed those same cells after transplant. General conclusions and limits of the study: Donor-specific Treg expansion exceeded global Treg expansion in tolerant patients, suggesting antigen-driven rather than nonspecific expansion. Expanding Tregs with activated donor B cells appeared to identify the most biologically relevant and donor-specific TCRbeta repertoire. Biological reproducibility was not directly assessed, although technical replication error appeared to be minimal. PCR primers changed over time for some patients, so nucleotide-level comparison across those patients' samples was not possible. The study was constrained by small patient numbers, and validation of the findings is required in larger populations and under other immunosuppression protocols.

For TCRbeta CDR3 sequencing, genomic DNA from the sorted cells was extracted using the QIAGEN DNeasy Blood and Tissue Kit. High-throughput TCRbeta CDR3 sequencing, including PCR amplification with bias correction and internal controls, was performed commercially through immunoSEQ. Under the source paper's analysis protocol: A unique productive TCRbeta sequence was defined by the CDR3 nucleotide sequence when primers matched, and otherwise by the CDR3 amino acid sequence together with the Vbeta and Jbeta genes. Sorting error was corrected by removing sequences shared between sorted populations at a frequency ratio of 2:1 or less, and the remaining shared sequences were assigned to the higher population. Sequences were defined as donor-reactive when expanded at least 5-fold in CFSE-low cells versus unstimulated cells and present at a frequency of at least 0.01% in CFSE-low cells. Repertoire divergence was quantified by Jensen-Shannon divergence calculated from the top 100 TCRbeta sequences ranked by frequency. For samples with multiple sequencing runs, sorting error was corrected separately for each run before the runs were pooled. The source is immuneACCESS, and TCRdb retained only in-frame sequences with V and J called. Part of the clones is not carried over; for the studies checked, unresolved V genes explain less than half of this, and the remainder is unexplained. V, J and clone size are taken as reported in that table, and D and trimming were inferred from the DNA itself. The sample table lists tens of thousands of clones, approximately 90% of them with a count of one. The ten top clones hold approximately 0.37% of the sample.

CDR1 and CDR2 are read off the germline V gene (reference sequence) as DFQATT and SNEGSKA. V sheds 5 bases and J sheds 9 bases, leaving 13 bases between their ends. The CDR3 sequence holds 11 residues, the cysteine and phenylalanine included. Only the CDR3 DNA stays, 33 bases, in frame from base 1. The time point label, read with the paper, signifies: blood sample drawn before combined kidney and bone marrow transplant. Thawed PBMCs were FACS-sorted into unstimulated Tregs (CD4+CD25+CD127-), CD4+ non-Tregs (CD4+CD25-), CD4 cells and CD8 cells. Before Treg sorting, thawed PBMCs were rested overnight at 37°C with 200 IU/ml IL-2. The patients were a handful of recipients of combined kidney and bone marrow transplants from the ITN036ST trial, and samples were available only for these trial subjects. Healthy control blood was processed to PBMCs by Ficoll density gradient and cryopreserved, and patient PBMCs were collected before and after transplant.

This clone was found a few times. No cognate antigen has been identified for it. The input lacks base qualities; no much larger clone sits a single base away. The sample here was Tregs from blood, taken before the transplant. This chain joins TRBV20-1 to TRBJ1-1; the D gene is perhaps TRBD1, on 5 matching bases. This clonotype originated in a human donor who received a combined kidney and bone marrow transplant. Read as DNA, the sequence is TGCAGTGCTGAAGGGGAAAACCAAGCTTTCTTT. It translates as CSAEGENQAFF.